The 20 T cell receptor beta chains in this list originate from one sample, sequenced in a study of T cell responses to AZD1222 COVID-19 vaccine. Profiled with immunoSEQ multiplex PCR; TCRdb holds only in-frame clones, not every one. The sample carries around 130,000 clones, 94% recorded once. The starting material was peripheral blood, obtained on day 0 of AZD1222 vaccination. These receptors originate from an adult in good health.

The rearrangement uses TRBV5-4 and TRBJ2-7, with 12 bases that match TRBD2. This CDR3 spans 14 amino acids. Germline CDR1 and CDR2: SGHNT and YYREEE (reference sequence). The V and J ends lost 2 bases and 6 bases, in that order; junction bases with no gene match: 3. CDR3 sequence (DNA): TGTGCCAGCAGCTTTAAACTAGCGGGAGGCGAGCAGTACTTC. Protein product: CASSFKLAGGEQYF.

J is TRBJ1-5 and V is TRBV15; D remains unclear. Germline assignment: CDR1 LNHNV and CDR2 YYDKDF (reference sequence). The length of the CDR3 is 14 residues. Trimming removed 3 bases at V and 1 base at J, with 7 bases between. The CDR3 reads CATSSYRSNQPQHF. Here the CDR3 DNA reads TGTGCCACCAGCAGTTACAGAAGCAATCAGCCCCAGCATTTT.

The chain joins TRBV18 to TRBJ2-4; the match to TRBD2 covers 9 bases. The germline V gene encodes CDR1 KGHSH and CDR2 LQKENI. The length of the CDR3 is 18 residues. V shed 1 base and J 1 base; nucleotides not matched to a gene: 8. In DNA form, the CDR3 reads TGTGCCAGCTCACCACGGGCTAGCGGGATTGTCGCCAAAAACATTCAGTACTTC. Amino acid sequence: CASSPRASGIVAKNIQYF.

This clone was counted once. The V gene is TRBV9, the J gene TRBJ2-3; maybe TRBD1 (6 bases). From germline, CDR1 is SGDLS and CDR2 YYNGEE. Trimming took off 1 base at V and 0 bases at J, with 18 bases between the two ends. CDR3 length: 18 amino acids. The CDR3 protein is CASSVSGRGRGSTDTQYF. CDR3 nucleotides: TGTGCCAGCAGCGTATCAGGTCGGGGCAGGGGAAGCACAGATACGCAGTATTTT.

This chain links TRBV6-5 with TRBJ1-3; possible D gene TRBD1, 5 bases. This CDR3 has 15 amino acids. CDR1 and CDR2 from the germline V gene are MNHEY and SVGAGI. Trimming took off 0 bases at V and 2 bases at J, with 8 bases between the two ends. CDR3 coding DNA: TGTGCCAGCAGTTACTCATTGGGGGCTGGAAACACCATATATTTT. Protein sequence: CASSYSLGAGNTIYF.

This chain connects TRBV2 to TRBJ2-3; D ambiguous. Germline CDR1 reads SNHLY; CDR2 reads FYNNEI. This CDR3 is 13 amino acids long. Trimming removed 7 bases from V and 2 bases from J, with 10 bases in between. In DNA, the CDR3 is TGTGCCAGCACTTCGAGCGTCACAGATACGCAGTATTTT. Translating gives CASTSSVTDTQYF.

The V and J genes are TRBV29-1 and TRBJ2-1, with TRBD2 matching 12 bases. J was trimmed by 6 bases and V by 4 bases; bases with no gene match: 7. CDR3 length equals 15 residues. Germline V gene data show CDR1 as SQVTM and CDR2 as ANQGSEA. In nucleotides, the CDR3 is TGCAGCGTTGTGGGGGGGACTAGCGGGTCCAATGAGCAGTTCTTC. The encoded protein is CSVVGGTSGSNEQFF.

V gene TRBV6-6 combines with J gene TRBJ2-1; D is uncertain. The germline CDR1 and CDR2 sequences are MNHNY and SVGAGI (reference sequence). There are 11 residues in the CDR3. The V end lost 10 bases, the J end lost 4 bases, and 8 bases lay between the germline ends. The CDR3 DNA reads TGTGCCACTTCCCCTTACAATGAGCAGTTCTTC. Residues: CATSPYNEQFF.

The gene calls are TRBV7-2 and TRBJ2-1, with a possible D match to TRBD2 (6 bases). Germline V CDR1 and CDR2: SGHTA, FQGNSA. Trimming left V 5 bases short and J 6 bases short, with 23 bases between. This CDR3 is 17 amino acids long. The CDR3 DNA reads as TGTGCCAGCAGCCCAACATACGGCGGGACTCCCACCAATGAGCAGTTCTTC. Amino acid sequence: CASSPTYGGTPTNEQFF. Drawing the rest from reference TRBV7-2 and TRBJ2-1, the complete variable domain is GAGVSQSPSNKVTEKGKDVELRCDPISGHTALYWYRQSLGQGLEFLIYFQGNSAPDKSGLPSDRFSAERTGGSVSTLTIQRTQQEDSAVYLCASSPTYGGTPTNEQFFGPGTRLTVL.

The chain carries TRBV18 and TRBJ2-7; 7 bases agree with TRBD1. J lost 0 bases, V lost 5 bases, and 4 bases had no gene match. The CDR3 is 14 amino acids. The germline gives CDR1 KGHSH, CDR2 LQKENI. The CDR3 DNA reads as TGTGCCAGCTCAAAAGACAGGGACTCCTACGAGCAGTACTTC. This encodes CASSKDRDSYEQYF.

The DNA for the CDR3 is TGTGCCAGCAGTGAAGAAGGGAACACTGAAGCTTTCTTT. Translation gives CASSEEGNTEAFF. V usage is TRBV2 and J usage is TRBJ1-1, with D unclear. CDR3 length: 13 residues. V lost 1 base and J 1 base, leaving 4 bases between the germline ends. In germline, CDR1 is SNHLY, CDR2 FYNNEI.

The chain couples TRBV27 to TRBJ2-1, with D perhaps TRBD2 (5 bases). The CDR3 length is 15 residues. Germline lookup yields CDR1 MNHEY and CDR2 SMNVEV (reference sequence). Between the trimmed V and J ends, which lost 5 bases and 2 bases, there was a span of 13 bases. The CDR3 coding sequence is TGTGCCAGCAGTCCCTCAGAACTAGCCTACAATGAGCAGTTCTTC. Encoded protein: CASSPSELAYNEQFF.

The gene calls are TRBV5-6 and TRBJ1-1; D unclear. The CDR3 length is 12 residues. CDR1 and CDR2 (germline): SGHDT, YYEEEE. Trimming cost V 5 bases and J 0 bases, with 5 bases left between them. The chain's CDR3 is CASSGLNTEAFF. Here the CDR3 DNA reads TGTGCCAGCAGTGGTCTGAACACTGAAGCTTTCTTT.

The chain carries TRBV6-5 and TRBJ1-6, with no clear D. In germline, CDR1 is MNHEY, CDR2 SVGAGI. This CDR3 contains 15 residues. The V gene lost 4 bases and the J gene lost 10 bases, with 17 bases spanning the gap. The CDR3 region is CASSSTRPNWSPLHF. The CDR3, as DNA: TGTGCCAGCAGTTCGACACGGCCTAATTGGTCACCCCTCCACTTT.

Concerning this clone: Here the CDR3 omits its conserved ending phenylalanine or tryptophan, so a read error is the likely source. Because the CDR3's place on the DNA is in doubt, the DNA is left out and the CDR3 is given as listed by TCRdb. CDR3 loop: CASRFLDEVLL. The rearrangement links TRBV28 to TRBJ1-1. The CDR3 adds up to 11 amino acids, both ends counted. Germline V gives CDR1 MDHEN, CDR2 SYDVKM.

The count of this clone is one. The chain has TRBV30 and TRBJ2-7; 9 bases fit TRBD1. Germline assignment: CDR1 GTSNPN and CDR2 SVGIG (reference sequence). The CDR3 is 12 amino acids. V shed 8 bases and J 4 bases; nucleotides not matched to a gene: 6. The CDR3 sequence: CATTGGGYEQYF. CDR3 nucleotide sequence: TGTGCCACGACAGGGGGAGGGTACGAGCAGTACTTC.

This chain uses TRBV2 with TRBJ2-7; D gene uncertain. The V end was cut by 2 bases, the J end by 0 bases, with 8 bases between. This CDR3 has 14 amino acids. CDR1 and CDR2 (germline): SNHLY, FYNNEI. The chain's CDR3 is CASSELLTSYEQYF. The CDR3 bases are TGTGCCAGCAGTGAACTACTAACCTCCTACGAGCAGTACTTC.

CDR3 residues: CASWARGEAFF. The CDR3 DNA reads TGTGCCAGCTGGGCTAGAGGTGAAGCTTTCTTT. This chain uses TRBV12-3 or TRBV12-4 with TRBJ1-1; D not certain. The CDR3 consists of 11 residues. The V gene lost 8 bases and the J gene lost 7 bases, with 11 bases spanning the gap.

The chain carries TRBV18 and TRBJ1-2, with unresolved D. This CDR3 contains 15 residues. Germline values: CDR1 KGHSH, CDR2 LQKENI. V was trimmed by 2 bases and J by 0 bases, leaving 10 bases between them. The CDR3 loop reads CASSPYVEANYGYTF. The CDR3 DNA is TGTGCCAGCTCACCATATGTCGAAGCTAACTATGGCTACACCTTC.

This chain connects TRBV7-9 to TRBJ2-2; 8 bases line up with TRBD1. The junction had 5 bases not matched to a gene; V was cut back by 5 bases and J by 0 bases. Germline loops: CDR1 SEHNR, CDR2 FQNEAQ (reference sequence). The CDR3 totals 16 residues. In DNA, the CDR3 is TGTGCCAGCAGCGGCTGGACAGGGACGAACACCGGGGAGCTGTTTTTT. It specifies CASSGWTGTNTGELFF.